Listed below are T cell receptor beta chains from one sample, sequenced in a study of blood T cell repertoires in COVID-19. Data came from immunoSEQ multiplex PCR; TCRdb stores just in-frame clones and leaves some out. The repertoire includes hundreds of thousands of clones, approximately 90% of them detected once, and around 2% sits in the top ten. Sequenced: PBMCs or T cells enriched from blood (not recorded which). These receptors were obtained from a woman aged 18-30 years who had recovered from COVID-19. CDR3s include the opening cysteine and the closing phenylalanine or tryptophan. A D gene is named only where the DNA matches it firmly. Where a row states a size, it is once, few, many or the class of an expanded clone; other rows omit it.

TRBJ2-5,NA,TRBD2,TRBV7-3,TGTGCCAGCAGCTTTTCAGCGGGGGCCCGAGAGACCCAGTACTTC,CASSFSAGARETQYF
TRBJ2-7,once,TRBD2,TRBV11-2,TGTGCCAGCAGCTTAGAGTGGGCGGGGGGGCCGCACGAGCAGTACTTC,CASSLEWAGGPHEQYF
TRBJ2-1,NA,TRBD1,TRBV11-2,TGTGCCAGCAGCTCTGGACAGGGGATACACAATGAGCAGTTCTTC,CASSSGQGIHNEQFF
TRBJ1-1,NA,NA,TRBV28,TGTGCCAGCAGTTTATTCGGGAGGGTCACTGAAGCTTTCTTT,CASSLFGRVTEAFF
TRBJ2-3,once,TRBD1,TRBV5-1,TGCGCCAGCAGATCCGGGACAGGCACAGATACGCAGTATTTT,CASRSGTGTDTQYF
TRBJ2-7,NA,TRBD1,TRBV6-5,TGTGCCAGCAGGCGCGGGACAGGGGTCTACGAGCAGTACTTC,CASRRGTGVYEQYF
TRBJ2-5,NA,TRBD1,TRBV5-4,TGTGCCTCCCGTGCGGACAGGGTCTTCGAGACCCAGTACTTC,CASRADRVFETQYF
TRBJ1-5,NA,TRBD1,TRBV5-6,TGTGCCAGCAGCTTGATGGGCAGGGGGCCCAATCAGCCCCAGCATTTT,CASSLMGRGPNQPQHF
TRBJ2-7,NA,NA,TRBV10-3,TGTGCCATCACTGCCGGACGAGGGTACGAGCAGTACTTC,CAITAGRGYEQYF
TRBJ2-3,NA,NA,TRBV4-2,TGTGCCAGCAGCCGTCCATCAGGGCGATCCACAGATACGCAGTATTTT,CASSRPSGRSTDTQYF
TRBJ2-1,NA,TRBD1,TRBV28,TGTGCCAGCAGTTTGACAGGGTTCTATGAGCAGTTCTTC,CASSLTGFYEQFF
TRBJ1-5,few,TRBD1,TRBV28,TGTGCCAGCAGTGCACGATACAGGGGTGCAGGTCAGCCCCAGCATTTT,CASSARYRGAGQPQHF
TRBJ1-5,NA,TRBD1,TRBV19,TGTGCCAGTAGTAGCACGCGGACAGGGAGCAATCAGCCCCAGCATTTT,CASSSTRTGSNQPQHF
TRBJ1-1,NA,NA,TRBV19,TGTGCCAGTAGTATCCAGCGGGGGAACACTGAAGCTTTCTTT,CASSIQRGNTEAFF
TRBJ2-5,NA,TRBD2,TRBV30,TGTGCCTGGAGTAGCGGGGGGGCGGCAGAGACCCAGTACTTC,CAWSSGGAAETQYF
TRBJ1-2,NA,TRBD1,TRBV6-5,TGTGCCAGCAGTTCCCCCCGGACAGGGTTCCATGGCTACACCTTC,CASSSPRTGFHGYTF
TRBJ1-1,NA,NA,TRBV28,TGTGCCAGCAGTTTATACCAAGGGGCCCCCACTGAAGCTTTCTTT,CASSLYQGAPTEAFF
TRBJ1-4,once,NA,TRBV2,TGTGCCAGCGACTCTCTGGGTGAAAAACTGTTTTTT,CASDSLGEKLFF
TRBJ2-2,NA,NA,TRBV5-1,TGCGCCAGCAGCCCCCTCTCTGGAGGGGTCGGGGAGCTGTTTTTT,CASSPLSGGVGELFF
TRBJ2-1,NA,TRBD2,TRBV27,TGTGCCAGCAGTTTGCGGGGGGCGGCCTACAATGAGCAGTTCTTC,CASSLRGAAYNEQFF
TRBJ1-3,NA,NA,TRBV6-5,TGTGCCAGCCAATCCCCAGGCTCTGGAAACACCATATATTTT,CASQSPGSGNTIYF
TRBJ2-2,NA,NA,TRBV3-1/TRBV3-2,TGTGCCAGCAGCCAATTTTCGCAGGGTACCGGGGAGCTGTTTTTT,CASSQFSQGTGELFF
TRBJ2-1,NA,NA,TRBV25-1,TGTGCCAGCAGTGAAGAGGGAGGGGGCTACAATGAGCAGTTCTTC,CASSEEGGGYNEQFF
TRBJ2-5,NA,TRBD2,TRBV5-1,TGCGCCAGCAGCTTGGAGGGGCTAGCGGGGCCCCAGTACTTC,CASSLEGLAGPQYF
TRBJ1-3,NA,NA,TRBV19,TGTGCCAGTAGTACCTTTGGCAGGGCTATAGACGCCATATATTTT,CASSTFGRAIDAIYF
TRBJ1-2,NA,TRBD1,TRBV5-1,TGCGCCAGCAGCTGGGGACAGGGGCCATCTGGCTACACCTTC,CASSWGQGPSGYTF